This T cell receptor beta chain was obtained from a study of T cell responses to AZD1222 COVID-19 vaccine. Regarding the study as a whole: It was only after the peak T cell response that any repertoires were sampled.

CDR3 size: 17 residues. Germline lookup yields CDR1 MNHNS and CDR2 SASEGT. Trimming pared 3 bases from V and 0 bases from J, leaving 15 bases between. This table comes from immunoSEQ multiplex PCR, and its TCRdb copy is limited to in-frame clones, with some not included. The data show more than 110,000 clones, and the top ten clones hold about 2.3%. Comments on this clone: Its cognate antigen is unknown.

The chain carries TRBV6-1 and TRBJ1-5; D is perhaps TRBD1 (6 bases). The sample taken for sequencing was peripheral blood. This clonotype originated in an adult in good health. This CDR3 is CASSEDSTEYSNQPQHF. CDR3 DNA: TGTGCCAGCAGTGAGGACAGTACCGAGTATAGCAATCAGCCCCAGCATTTT.